This is a list of T cell receptor beta chains from one sample in a study of a mutant IDH1 vaccine in newly diagnosed glioma. This table comes from immunoSEQ multiplex PCR, and its TCRdb copy is limited to in-frame clones, with some not included. Of approximately 66,000 clones in the sample, around 80% are singletons; the top ten hold less than 4.5%. Their specific antigens are unknown. The sequencing used PBMCs, collected from a glioma patient whose treatment included an IDH1 peptide vaccine. All receptors derive from a man aged 30 to 39 with glioma. The CDR3 runs from the conserved cysteine through the conserved F or W. The order of the fields is V gene, clone size, D gene, J gene, CDR3 protein, CDR3 DNA. The D gene is left open where the match is weak. Clone size is not always given. Where it is, it says once, few, many or a class for expanded clones.

>TRBV6-1|.|.|TRBJ2-1
CASSDDIGTYNEQFF
TGTGCCAGCAGTGACGATATTGGGACTTACAATGAGCAGTTCTTC
>TRBV7-9|.|.|TRBJ1-1
CASGTRVSMNTEAFF
TGTGCCAGCGGGACGAGGGTTTCAATGAACACTGAAGCTTTCTTT
>TRBV6-4|.|.|TRBJ2-1
CASSDFNRVGNEQFF
TGTGCCAGCAGTGATTTCAACAGGGTTGGCAATGAGCAGTTCTTC
>TRBV13|once|TRBD2|TRBJ2-5
CASSSRVGGVETQYF
TGTGCCAGCAGCTCCCGAGTCGGGGGGGTGGAGACCCAGTACTTC
>TRBV5-1|.|.|TRBJ1-6
CASSSPPSPLHF
TGCGCCAGCAGTTCCCCTCCATCACCCCTCCACTTT
>TRBV5-4|.|.|TRBJ2-3
CASSPGQIVTDTQYF
TGTGCCAGCAGCCCCGGGCAGATCGTCACAGATACGCAGTATTTT
>TRBV4-1|few|.|TRBJ1-5
CASSQVVGYDTQPQHF
TGCGCCAGCAGCCAAGTTGTGGGTTACGATACTCAGCCCCAGCATTTT
>TRBV6-1|.|TRBD1|TRBJ2-5
CASSVQGFGETQYF
TGTGCCAGCAGTGTACAGGGGTTTGGAGAGACCCAGTACTTC
>TRBV5-1|.|.|TRBJ2-1
CASSLDRYNEQFF
TGCGCCAGCAGCTTGGACAGGTACAATGAGCAGTTCTTC
>TRBV11-3|.|TRBD1|TRBJ2-7
CASSTRQGNPYEQYF
TGTGCCAGCAGCACTCGACAGGGCAACCCCTACGAGCAGTACTTC
>TRBV6-1|.|.|TRBJ1-1
CASSEVSWGLGKAFF
TGTGCCAGCAGTGAAGTATCGTGGGGACTCGGAAAAGCTTTCTTT
>TRBV9|once|.|TRBJ1-2
CASSVALAGANYGYTF
TGTGCCAGCAGCGTAGCACTCGCAGGTGCTAACTATGGCTACACCTTC
>TRBV18|.|.|TRBJ2-3
CASSSLGVPDTQYF
TGTGCCAGCTCATCTCTAGGGGTCCCAGATACGCAGTATTTT
>TRBV7-9|.|.|TRBJ1-1
CASSLSRRSGTEAFF
TGTGCCAGCAGCTTATCCAGGAGGAGTGGCACTGAAGCTTTCTTT
>TRBV11-2|.|.|TRBJ1-1
CASSLDGIWGTEAFF
TGTGCCAGCAGCTTAGATGGTATTTGGGGGACTGAAGCTTTCTTT
>TRBV5-1|once|TRBD1|TRBJ2-2
CASSLRTGGFTGELFF
TGCGCCAGCAGCTTGAGAACAGGGGGCTTTACCGGGGAGCTGTTTTTT
>TRBV7-9|.|.|TRBJ1-3
CASSLGLIGGNTIYF
TGTGCCAGCAGCTTGGGCCTGATAGGAGGAAACACCATATATTTT
>TRBV6-5|few|.|TRBJ1-5
CASRNLGSGNQPQHF
TGTGCCAGCAGGAACTTAGGATCTGGCAATCAGCCCCAGCATTTT
>TRBV5-6|.|TRBD1|TRBJ2-5
CASSLVTGKETQYF
TGTGCCAGCAGCTTGGTGACAGGGAAAGAGACCCAGTACTTC
>TRBV4-2|.|.|TRBJ2-6
CASSQDGSGANVLTF
TGTGCCAGCAGCCAAGATGGCTCTGGGGCCAACGTCCTGACTTTC
>TRBV13|.|TRBD2|TRBJ2-3
CASSPLWGTRDTDTQYF
TGTGCCAGCAGCCCTCTATGGGGGACTAGGGACACAGATACGCAGTATTTT
>TRBV27|.|.|TRBJ2-1
CASSQLANSYNEQFF
TGTGCCAGCAGCCAGCTGGCGAACTCCTACAATGAGCAGTTCTTC
>TRBV28|.|.|TRBJ2-7
CASSPPGPTYEQYF
TGTGCCAGCAGTCCGCCGGGTCCAACCTACGAGCAGTACTTC
>TRBV5-4|.|.|TRBJ2-3
CASSFGDGGSRTDTQYF
TGTGCCAGCAGCTTTGGAGACGGGGGCTCCCGCACAGATACGCAGTATTTT
>TRBV2|.|.|TRBJ2-6
CASSDYPEKSSGANVLTF
TGTGCCAGCAGTGATTACCCAGAGAAGAGCTCTGGGGCCAACGTCCTGACTTTC
>TRBV4-1|few|.|TRBJ1-1
CASSQPGATEAFF
TGCGCCAGCAGCCAACCAGGGGCCACTGAAGCTTTCTTT
>TRBV4-2|many|TRBD2|TRBJ2-5
CASSQATSGPQETQYF
TGTGCCAGCAGCCAAGCCACTAGCGGGCCTCAAGAGACCCAGTACTTC
>TRBV7-9|.|.|TRBJ2-7
CASSHPMGTEQYF
TGTGCCAGCAGCCATCCTATGGGGACCGAGCAGTACTTC
>TRBV15|.|.|TRBJ1-5
CATSRERSNQPQHF
TGTGCCACCAGCAGAGAGAGGAGCAATCAGCCCCAGCATTTT
>TRBV11-3|.|.|TRBJ2-2
CASSLDRKGELFF
TGTGCCAGCAGCTTAGATCGCAAAGGGGAGCTGTTTTTT
>TRBV6-6|.|.|TRBJ2-7
CASNVGAYEQYF
TGTGCCAGCAATGTAGGAGCCTACGAGCAGTACTTC
>TRBV11-2|.|TRBD1|TRBJ1-2
CASSLVAGDRGGGYTF
TGTGCCAGCAGCTTAGTAGCCGGAGACAGGGGAGGCGGCTACACCTTC
>TRBV15|.|.|TRBJ2-5
CATSRDLSSETQYF
TGTGCCACCAGCAGAGATTTGAGTAGTGAGACCCAGTACTTC
>TRBV27|.|.|TRBJ1-2
CASSFERGDWYGYTF
TGTGCCAGCAGTTTCGAGAGGGGGGATTGGTATGGCTACACCTTC
>TRBV30|.|.|TRBJ1-6
CAWNGGQQDNSPLHF
TGTGCCTGGAATGGAGGACAACAAGATAATTCACCCCTCCACTTT
>TRBV14|.|TRBD1|TRBJ1-1
CASSQNRGRGTEAFF
TGTGCCAGCAGCCAAAACAGGGGAAGAGGCACTGAAGCTTTCTTT
>TRBV10-1|.|.|TRBJ2-2
CATREPNTGELFF
TGCGCCACCCGGGAGCCCAACACCGGGGAGCTGTTTTTT
>TRBV5-5|.|TRBD2|TRBJ2-1
CASSLVGAGANEQFF
TGTGCCAGCAGCTTGGTGGGAGCGGGGGCAAATGAGCAGTTCTTC
>TRBV11-2|once|TRBD1|TRBJ2-3
CASSSRTGATDTQYF
TGTGCCAGCAGCTCTCGGACAGGAGCCACAGATACGCAGTATTTT
>TRBV15|.|.|TRBJ2-2
CATSPRVNTGELFF
TGTGCCACCAGCCCACGAGTTAACACCGGGGAGCTGTTTTTT
>TRBV5-1|few|TRBD1|TRBJ2-2
CASSWTGGRANTGELFF
TGCGCCAGCAGCTGGACAGGGGGCCGGGCGAACACCGGGGAGCTGTTTTTT
>TRBV30|.|.|TRBJ1-5
CAWSMWGDQPQHF
TGTGCCTGGAGTATGTGGGGCGATCAGCCCCAGCATTTT
>TRBV2|.|.|TRBJ2-2
CASSTTPTGELFF
TGTGCCAGCAGTACCACGCCCACCGGGGAGCTGTTTTTT
>TRBV6-5|.|.|TRBJ1-1
CASRTGKGGTEAFF
TGTGCCAGCAGAACAGGGAAAGGAGGCACTGAAGCTTTCTTT
>TRBV5-4|.|.|TRBJ2-1
CASSPPLGYSSSYNEQFF
TGTGCCAGTTCGCCCCCTTTGGGATATTCGAGCTCCTACAATGAGCAGTTCTTC
>TRBV29-1|.|.|TRBJ2-1
CSTMGGGQFGSEFF
TGCAGCACCATGGGGGGAGGACAGTTTGGGTCGGAGTTCTTC
>TRBV5-6|.|.|TRBJ2-2
CASLGLLTPTDTGELFF
TGTGCCAGCCTAGGACTATTGACGCCGACGGACACCGGGGAGCTGTTTTTT
>TRBV5-1|.|.|TRBJ1-2
CASSLEEGGGYTF
TGCGCCAGCAGCTTGGAGGAGGGCGGTGGCTACACCTTC
>TRBV5-8|.|.|TRBJ1-2
CASSPQEWNYGYTF
TGTGCCAGCAGCCCCCAGGAGTGGAACTATGGCTACACCTTC